This entry lists 26 T cell receptor beta chains sequenced from one sample in a study of cytomegalovirus exposure and HLA in healthy donors. PCR primers comprised 60 Vbeta and 13 Jbeta primers. The method was immunoSEQ multiplex PCR; TCRdb's version includes in-frame clones alone and lacks a portion of them. The data show roughly 180,000 clones, approximately 81% seen once. The sample comprised PBMCs. These receptor sequences come from a man aged 25 to 40 in good health and CMV-seronegative.

The chain employs TRBV29-1 and TRBJ2-1, with TRBD2 matching 9 bases. Germline V lookup: CDR1 SQVTM, CDR2 ANQGSEA. J lost 4 bases, V lost 1 base, and 2 bases had no gene match. The CDR3 has 14 residues. CDR3 in DNA: TGCAGCGTTGAAGGGACTAGCGCGTACAATGAGCAGTTCTTC. This translates into CSVEGTSAYNEQFF.

The chain carries TRBV9 and TRBJ2-7, with 11 bases matching TRBD2. Unmatched junction bases numbered 8, after V lost 0 bases and J lost 6 bases. This CDR3 has 16 amino acids. CDR1 and CDR2 from the germline V gene are SGDLS and YYNGEE. The CDR3 DNA follows: TGTGCCAGCAGCGTAGAGGGTAGCGGGGGGGGCAGCGAGCAGTACTTC. Translated, it gives CASSVEGSGGGSEQYF.

The chain employs TRBV13 and TRBJ2-7; 10 nucleotides line up with TRBD1. After removal of 2 bases from V and 3 bases from J, the junction contained 4 bases not matched to a gene. Germline CDR1 reads PRHDT; CDR2 reads FYEKMQ (reference sequence). This CDR3 has 15 residues. CDR3 DNA: TGTGCCAGCAGCTTACAGACAGGGGGCGGCTACGAGCAGTACTTC. Translated: CASSLQTGGGYEQYF.

V usage is TRBV28 and J usage is TRBJ2-1, with TRBD2 matching over 8 bases. The CDR3 contains 20 residues. The V gene's germline CDR1 is MDHEN and CDR2 SYDVKM. Trimming at V came to 3 bases and at J to 9 bases, leaving 25 bases not matched to a gene. The CDR3 DNA is TGTGCCAGCAGTTTCCCGGGACTAGTTGCCCCCAGGGGAGATTTTCGTGAGCAGTTCTTC. Encoded protein: CASSFPGLVAPRGDFREQFF.

The J gene is TRBJ2-1, the V gene TRBV6-1; TRBD1 might be the D (5 bases). The CDR3 is made up of 20 amino acids. Germline CDR1 reads MNHNS; CDR2 reads SASEGT. Trimming shortened V by 2 bases and J by 6 bases, and 29 bases separated the two germline ends. CDR3: CASSERSGLTGLPSINEQFF. CDR3 bases: TGTGCCAGCAGTGAAAGATCAGGGTTAACAGGATTGCCTTCTATCAATGAGCAGTTCTTC.

This sequence joins TRBV9 and TRBJ2-1, with D unresolved. The CDR3 extends over 14 amino acids. Trimming shortened V by 4 bases and J by 0 bases, and 8 bases separated the two germline ends. CDR1 and CDR2 from the germline V gene are SGDLS and YYNGEE. The CDR3 DNA follows: TGTGCCAGCAGCTTTAGTAACTCCTACAATGAGCAGTTCTTC. Its protein is CASSFSNSYNEQFF.

The gene calls are TRBV7-9 and TRBJ1-2, with TRBD1 as a possible D gene (5 bases). V lost 5 bases and J 0 bases, leaving 10 bases between the germline ends. Germline V gives CDR1 SEHNR, CDR2 FQNEAQ (reference sequence). CDR3 size: 14 residues. The CDR3 region has the DNA TGTGCCAGCAGCGCGGGACTCTCTAACTATGGCTACACCTTC. Translated, it gives CASSAGLSNYGYTF.

V and J are TRBV6-4 and TRBJ1-1; 12 bases align to TRBD1. CDR1 MRHNA and CDR2 SNTAGT come from the germline V gene. This CDR3 is 14 amino acids long. The V segment lost 6 bases and the J segment 5 bases; nucleotides outside the gene matches: 4. The CDR3 reads CASREGQGATEAFF. The CDR3 coding sequence is TGTGCCAGCAGGGAGGGACAGGGGGCGACTGAAGCTTTCTTT.

The CDR3 nucleotides read TGCGCCAGCAGCCAAGATTCCAGGACTAGCGGGAGACACTACAATGAGCAGTTCTTC. This codes for CASSQDSRTSGRHYNEQFF. The chain combines TRBV4-3 with TRBJ2-1, with 13 positions matching TRBD2. Per germline, CDR1 LGHNA and CDR2 YSLEER. CDR3 length: 19 residues. J was trimmed by 3 bases and V by 0 bases; bases with no gene match: 8.

The chain recombines TRBV9 with TRBJ2-1; D is uncertain. CDR1 and CDR2 (germline): SGDLS, YYNGEE. Trimming removed 0 bases from V and 3 bases from J, with 4 bases in between. This CDR3 has 13 amino acids. This CDR3 reads CASSVANYNEQFF. DNA of the CDR3: TGTGCCAGCAGCGTAGCCAACTACAATGAGCAGTTCTTC.

The chain uses TRBV2 and TRBJ2-7; 9 positions match TRBD1. Germline assignment: CDR1 SNHLY and CDR2 FYNNEI. V lost 6 bases and J lost 0; bases outside the gene matches: 3. The CDR3 is 14 amino acids. DNA for the CDR3: TGTGCCAGCAGAAGGACAGGGGCCTCCTACGAGCAGTACTTC. This translates into CASRRTGASYEQYF. The whole variable domain, remainder taken from reference TRBV2 and TRBJ2-7, is EPEVTQTPSHQVTQMGQEVILRCVPISNHLYFYWYRQILGQKVEFLVSFYNNEISEKSEIFDDQFSVERPDGSNFTLKIRSTKLEDSAMYFCASRRTGASYEQYFGPGTRLTVT.

CDR3 in DNA: TGTGCCAGCAGGCGGGGGCAACATAGCAATCAGCCCCAGCATTTT. Translation: CASRRGQHSNQPQHF. The J gene is TRBJ1-5, the V gene TRBV5-8; tentative D call: TRBD1 (6 bases). CDR1 is SGHTS and CDR2 is YDEGEE in the germline V gene. The germline V and J ends were trimmed by 5 bases and 0 bases, with 12 bases remaining between them. The CDR3 has 15 residues.

The chain couples TRBV28 to TRBJ1-3, with a possible D match to TRBD1 (6 bases). This CDR3 comprises 14 residues. With 6 bases removed from V and 0 bases from J, the gap between germline ends came to 9 bases. Per the germline V gene, CDR1 is MDHEN and CDR2 is SYDVKM. CDR3 protein: CASRDSLSGNTIYF. The CDR3 coding sequence is TGTGCCAGCAGGGACAGCCTCTCTGGAAACACCATATATTTT.

This clone was recorded only once. The V gene is TRBV11-3, the J gene TRBJ2-7, with D possibly matching TRBD2 (6 bases). Germline CDR1 SGHNT, CDR2 YENEEA. CDR3 length: 13 residues. Between the trimmed V and J ends, which lost 4 bases and 7 bases, there was a span of 14 bases. The CDR3 spells CASSSGEDEEQYF. The CDR3 DNA follows: TGTGCCAGCAGCTCTGGGGAGGACGAAGAGCAGTACTTC.

In this sample, this clone turned up a few times. Within the sample, other DNA sequences also encode this same CDR3. The chain couples TRBV15 to TRBJ2-3; D ambiguous. V was pared by 0 bases and J by 3 bases, with 7 bases between. CDR1 and CDR2 (germline): LNHNV, YYDKDF (reference sequence). This CDR3 is 14 amino acids long. CDR3 nucleotide sequence: TGTGCCACCAGCAGAGAGAGAGCTACAGATACGCAGTATTTT. Translation: CATSRERATDTQYF.

The chain is built from TRBV11-2 and TRBJ2-7; D is unresolved. Germline V lookup: CDR1 SGHAT, CDR2 FQNNGV. The CDR3 loop spans 11 amino acids. Trimming pared 7 bases from V and 2 bases from J, leaving 6 bases between. Here the CDR3 DNA reads TGTGCCAGCACCACAGCCTACGAGCAGTACTTC. Translation gives CASTTAYEQYF.

This clone has just one count. This sequence joins TRBV5-1 and TRBJ2-1; TRBD2 agrees at 7 bases. The germline CDR1 and CDR2 sequences are SGHRS and YFSETQ. The CDR3 length is 14 residues. V shed 5 bases and J 8 bases; nucleotides not matched to a gene: 10. CDR3: CASRLAQDFDEQFF. The CDR3 nucleotides are TGCGCCAGCAGACTAGCGCAGGATTTCGATGAGCAGTTCTTC.

This rearrangement joins TRBV7-2 to TRBJ2-7; 9 bases are shared with TRBD2. Germline CDR1 and CDR2: SGHTA and FQGNSA. V shed 1 base, J shed 7 bases, and the junction held 8 bases outside the gene matches. The CDR3 is made up of 15 amino acids. CDR3 bases: TGTGCCAGCAGCTTAGTCGCTAGCGGGATCAAAGAGCAGTACTTC. Protein: CASSLVASGIKEQYF.

The V gene is TRBV10-3, the J gene TRBJ1-4; no definite D call. Looked up from germline, CDR1 is ENHRY and CDR2 is SYGVKD. The CDR3 is made up of 13 amino acids. Between the trimmed V and J ends, which lost 0 bases and 7 bases, there was a span of 6 bases. CDR3: CAISESSPEKLFF. The CDR3 DNA sequence: TGTGCCATCAGTGAGTCTTCTCCTGAAAAACTGTTTTTT.

CDR3 protein: CASSSPTGSDTQYF. The CDR3 DNA reads as TGTGCCAGCAGCTCTCCGACAGGCTCGGATACGCAGTATTTT. The genes are TRBV13 and TRBJ2-3; the D gene is possibly TRBD1 (6 bases). Trimming removed 4 bases at V and 6 bases at J, with 14 bases between. Germline V gene data show CDR1 as PRHDT and CDR2 as FYEKMQ (reference sequence). This CDR3 comprises 14 residues.

The rearrangement links TRBV2 to TRBJ2-1, with D hard to call. Per germline, CDR1 SNHLY and CDR2 FYNNEI. V gave up 5 bases and J gave up 10 bases, with 12 bases separating them. This CDR3 has 12 residues. DNA for the CDR3: TGTGCCAGCAGTCCTCAGCCAGGAGAGCAGTTCTTC. This sequence encodes CASSPQPGEQFF. The full variable domain, its missing parts supplied by reference TRBV2 and TRBJ2-1, is EPEVTQTPSHQVTQMGQEVILRCVPISNHLYFYWYRQILGQKVEFLVSFYNNEISEKSEIFDDQFSVERPDGSNFTLKIRSTKLEDSAMYFCASSPQPGEQFFGPGTRLTVL.

This clone has only a few counts. The V and J genes are TRBV19 and TRBJ2-7; 7 bases are a match to TRBD2. V was clipped by 6 bases and J by 2 bases; unmatched bases: 13. Germline V lookup: CDR1 LNHDA, CDR2 SQIVND (reference sequence). This CDR3 is built from 16 residues. The CDR3 region has the DNA TGTGCCAGTAGCAATGGGGGGGGAGAAGCCACCTACGAGCAGTACTTC. Translating gives CASSNGGGEATYEQYF. The full variable domain, with the rest looked up from reference TRBV19 and TRBJ2-7, is DGGITQSPKYLFRKEGQNVTLSCEQNLNHDAMYWYRQDPGQGLRLIYYSQIVNDFQKGDIAEGYSVSREKKESFPLTVTSAQKNPTAFYLCASSNGGGEATYEQYFGPGTRLTVT.

The CDR3 DNA sequence: TGTGCCAGCTCATCGCAGGGGGCAGGAGGGGCCAACGTCCTGACTTTC. This encodes CASSSQGAGGANVLTF. This chain uses TRBV18 with TRBJ2-6; 8 bases align to TRBD1. The V segment lost 5 bases and the J segment 4 bases; nucleotides outside the gene matches: 7. Looked up from germline, CDR1 is KGHSH and CDR2 is LQKENI. CDR3 length: 16 residues.

This clone was detected only once. The genes are TRBV5-1 and TRBJ1-1, with 7 nucleotides matching TRBD1. The germline V gene has CDR1 SGHRS and CDR2 YFSETQ. This CDR3 comprises 16 residues. J was trimmed by 1 base and V by 2 bases; bases with no gene match: 8. The CDR3 nucleotides are TGCGCCAGCAGCTTCTACACAGGGGCCGAGAACACTGAAGCTTTCTTT. It yields the protein CASSFYTGAENTEAFF.

In this sample, this clone turned up once. This sequence joins TRBV30 and TRBJ2-2; no reliable D call. The CDR3 runs to 13 residues. V lost 4 bases and J lost 4, with 10 bases in between. Germline V gene sequence: CDR1 GTSNPN, CDR2 SVGIG (reference sequence). The CDR3 protein is CAWTGYITGELFF. CDR3 coding DNA: TGTGCCTGGACAGGTTATATCACCGGGGAGCTGTTTTTT.

The rearrangement links TRBV7-9 to TRBJ2-3, with 7 nucleotides matching TRBD1. Germline V CDR1 and CDR2: SEHNR, FQNEAQ (reference sequence). The CDR3 covers 19 residues. The junction had 16 bases not matched to a gene; V was cut back by 2 bases and J by 2 bases. The CDR3 DNA follows: TGTGCCAGCAGCTTATCGACGTCCTACGGACAGGAGAACACAGATACGCAGTATTTT. Translation: CASSLSTSYGQENTDTQYF.